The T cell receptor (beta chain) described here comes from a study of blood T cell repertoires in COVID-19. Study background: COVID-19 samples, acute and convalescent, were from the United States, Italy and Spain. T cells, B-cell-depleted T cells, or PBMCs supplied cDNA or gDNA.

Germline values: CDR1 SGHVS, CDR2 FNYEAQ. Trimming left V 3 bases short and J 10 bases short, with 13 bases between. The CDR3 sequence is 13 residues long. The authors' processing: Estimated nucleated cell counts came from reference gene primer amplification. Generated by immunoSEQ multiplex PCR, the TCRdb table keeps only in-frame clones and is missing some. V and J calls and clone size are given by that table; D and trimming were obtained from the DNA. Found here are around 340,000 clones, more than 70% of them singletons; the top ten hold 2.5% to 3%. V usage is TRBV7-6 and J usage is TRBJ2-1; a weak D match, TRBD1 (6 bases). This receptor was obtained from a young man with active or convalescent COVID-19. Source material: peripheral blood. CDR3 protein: CASSLPGAREQFF. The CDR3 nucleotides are TGTGCCAGCAGCTTGCCAGGGGCCCGGGAGCAGTTCTTC. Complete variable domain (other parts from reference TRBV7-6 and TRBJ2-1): GAGVSQSPRYKVTKRGQDVALRCDPISGHVSLYWYRQALGQGPEFLTYFNYEAQQDKSGLPNDRFSAERPEGSISTLTIQRTEQRDSAMYRCASSLPGAREQFFGPGTRLTVL.